Shown below are 8 T cell receptor beta chains from a single sample sequenced in a study of T cells after yellow fever vaccination. TCRdb called the 5' RACE reads again in MiXCR, with one record for every CDR3 protein. Of 340,000 or so distinct CDR3 sequences in the sample, approximately 13% were seen once. This specimen consisted of CD4+ T cells sorted from PBMCs, obtained 15 days after the yellow fever booster vaccination. The receptors were gathered from a man between 18 and 35 years old who received the YFV17D yellow fever vaccine.

This clonotype was recorded many times. The chain joins TRBV10-3 to TRBJ2-5, with 11 bases lining up with TRBD1. V shed 2 bases, J shed 5 bases, and the junction held 4 bases outside the gene matches. Germline values: CDR1 ENHRY, CDR2 SYGVKD. The CDR3 has 15 amino acids. CDR3 nucleotide sequence: TGTGCCATCAGTGAGGGGACAGGGGGATTGGAGACCCAGTACTTC. This encodes CAISEGTGGLETQYF.

The gene calls are TRBV19 and TRBJ1-5, with unresolved D. V lost 6 bases and J 7 bases, leaving 13 bases between the germline ends. CDR3 length: 13 amino acids. Germline V gene lookup returns CDR1 LNHDA and CDR2 SQIVND (reference sequence). CDR3 sequence (DNA): TGTGCCAGTAGCGACCTATCGGGACAGCCCCAGCATTTT. Its translation: CASSDLSGQPQHF.

The chain has TRBV18 and TRBJ1-1, with D unclear. V was trimmed by 6 bases and J by 0 bases, leaving 17 bases between them. The CDR3 length is 16 residues. Germline CDR1 KGHSH, CDR2 LQKENI. The DNA for the CDR3 is TGTGCCAGCTCCCCGGGAGGAGGGCCCTTGAACACTGAAGCTTTCTTT. Protein: CASSPGGGPLNTEAFF.

The J gene is TRBJ1-4, the V gene TRBV3-1, with 7 bases fitting TRBD1. There are 12 residues in the CDR3. CDR1 is LGHDT and CDR2 is YNNKEL in the germline V gene (reference sequence). V trimming: 4 bases; J trimming: 11 bases; junction bases outside the gene matches: 4. CDR3 nucleotides: TGTGCCAGCAGCCTTATACAGGGGAAACTGTTTTTT. This gives the protein CASSLIQGKLFF.

The rearrangement links TRBV10-3 to TRBJ1-4, with TRBD1 matching 9 bases. Germline V gene data show CDR1 as ENHRY and CDR2 as SYGVKD. This CDR3 spans 14 amino acids. Losses at the gene ends were 10 bases for V and 6 bases for J; bases not matched to a gene: 9. The CDR3 reads CATRGDRGDEKLFF. The CDR3 bases are TGTGCCACCAGAGGAGACAGGGGGGATGAAAAACTGTTTTTT.

This clonotype turned up a few times. J is TRBJ2-7 and V is TRBV20-1; 9 nucleotides agree with TRBD2. With V trimmed by 5 bases and J by 6 bases, 11 bases remained unmatched. The CDR3 is made up of 14 amino acids. Germline V CDR1 and CDR2: DFQATT, SNEGSKA (reference sequence). CDR3 nucleotides: TGCAGTGCTGGGGGAGGCAGCGGGGGGTTCGAGCAGTACTTC. Translated: CSAGGGSGGFEQYF.

As for this clonotype: A much larger clone differs by one base, so this may be a read error. The chain has TRBV20-1 and TRBJ2-1; D gene uncertain. This CDR3 has 10 amino acids. Germline V gene data show CDR1 as DFQATT and CDR2 as SNEGSKA (reference sequence). For the CDR3, the DNA is TGCTGTGCTAAGGGCAATGAGCAGTTCTTC. Translating it yields CCAKGNEQFF.

This clonotype has at least ten counts. The chain combines TRBV6-6 with TRBJ1-2; D unresolved. The germline V and J ends were trimmed by 2 bases and 0 bases, with 10 bases remaining between them. Per germline, CDR1 MNHNY and CDR2 SVGAGI (reference sequence). The CDR3 totals 15 residues. CDR3 sequence: CASSYGQEANYGYTF. The CDR3 region has the DNA TGTGCCAGCAGTTACGGGCAGGAAGCTAACTATGGCTACACCTTC.